The source of this T cell receptor (beta chain) is a study of blood T cell repertoires in COVID-19. As for the study in general: Specimens from acute and convalescent COVID-19 originated in the United States, Italy and Spain.

Per the germline V gene, CDR1 is SGHDT and CDR2 is YYEEEE. The CDR3 covers 15 residues. V shed 0 bases and J 4 bases; nucleotides not matched to a gene: 4. Profiling relied on immunoSEQ multiplex PCR, and the TCRdb table lists in-frame clones only, not all of them. The sample lists 75,000 to 90,000 clones, about four fifths seen once, with 12% in the top ten. The sample was peripheral blood. The V gene is TRBV5-6, the J gene TRBJ2-1; TRBD1 agrees at 7 bases. This clonotype was sampled from a woman in her thirties or forties with active or convalescent COVID-19. CDR3 loop: CASSLEGQAYNEQFF. CDR3 DNA: TGTGCCAGCAGCTTGGAAGGACAGGCGTACAATGAGCAGTTCTTC.